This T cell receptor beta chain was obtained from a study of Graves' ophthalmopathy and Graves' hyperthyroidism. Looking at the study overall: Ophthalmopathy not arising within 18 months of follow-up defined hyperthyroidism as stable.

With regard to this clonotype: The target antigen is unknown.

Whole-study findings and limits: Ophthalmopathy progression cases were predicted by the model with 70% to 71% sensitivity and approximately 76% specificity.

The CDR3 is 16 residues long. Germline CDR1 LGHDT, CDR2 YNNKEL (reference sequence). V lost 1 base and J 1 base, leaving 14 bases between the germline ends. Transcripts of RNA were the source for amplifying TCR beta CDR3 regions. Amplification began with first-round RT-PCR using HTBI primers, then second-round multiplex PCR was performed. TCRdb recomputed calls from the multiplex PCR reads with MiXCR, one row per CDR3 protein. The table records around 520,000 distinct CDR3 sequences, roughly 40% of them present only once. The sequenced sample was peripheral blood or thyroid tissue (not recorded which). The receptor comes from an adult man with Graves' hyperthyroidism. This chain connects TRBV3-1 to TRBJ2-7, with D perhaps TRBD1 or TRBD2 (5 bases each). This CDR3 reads CASSQGLGEYSYEQYF. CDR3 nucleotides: TGTGCCAGCAGCCAAGGTTTAGGGGAGTATTCCTACGAGCAGTACTTC.